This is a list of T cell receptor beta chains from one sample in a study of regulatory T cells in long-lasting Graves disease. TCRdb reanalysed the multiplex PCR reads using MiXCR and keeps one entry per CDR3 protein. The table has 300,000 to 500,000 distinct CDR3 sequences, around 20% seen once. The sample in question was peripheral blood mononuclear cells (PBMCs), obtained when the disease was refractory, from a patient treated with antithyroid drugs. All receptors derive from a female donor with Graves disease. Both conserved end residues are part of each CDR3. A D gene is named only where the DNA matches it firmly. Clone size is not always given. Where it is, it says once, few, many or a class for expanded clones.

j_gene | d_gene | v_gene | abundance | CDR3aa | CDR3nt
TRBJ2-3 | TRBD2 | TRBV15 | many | CATSTLAGVTQYF | TGTGCCACCAGCACGCTAGCGGGAGTTACGCAGTATTTT
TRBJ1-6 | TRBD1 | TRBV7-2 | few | CASSQTGTGNSPLHF | TGTGCCAGCAGCCAGACCGGGACAGGCAATTCACCCCTCCACTTT
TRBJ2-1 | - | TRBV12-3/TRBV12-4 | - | CASSPFSNEQFF | TGTGCCAGCAGTCCGTTTTCCAATGAGCAGTTCTTC
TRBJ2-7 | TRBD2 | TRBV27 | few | CASSRSSGVMYEQYF | TGTGCCAGCAGTCGATCTAGCGGGGTTATGTACGAGCAGTACTTC
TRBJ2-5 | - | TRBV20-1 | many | CSPSTGGVEETQYF | TGCAGTCCATCGACAGGAGGAGTCGAAGAGACCCAGTACTTC
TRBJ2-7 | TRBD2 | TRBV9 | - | CASSPQRGLAGGEQYF | TGTGCCAGCAGCCCCCAGAGAGGACTAGCGGGCGGCGAGCAGTACTTC
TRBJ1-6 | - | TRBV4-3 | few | CASSQERTQGHMHLHF | TGCGCCAGCAGCCAAGAACGGACACAAGGCCACATGCACCTCCACTTT
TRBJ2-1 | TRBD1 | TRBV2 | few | CASSSGDRGYSEQFF | TGTGCCAGCAGCTCCGGGGACAGGGGTTACAGTGAGCAGTTCTTC
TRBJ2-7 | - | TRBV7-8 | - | CASSPVSGPYEQYF | TGTGCCAGCAGCCCCGTGTCAGGCCCCTACGAGCAGTACTTC
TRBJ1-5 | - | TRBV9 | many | CASSLGPGQPQHF | TGTGCCAGCAGCTTGGGGCCCGGCCAGCCCCAGCATTTT
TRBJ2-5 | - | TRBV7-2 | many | CASSQAQETQYF | TGTGCCAGCAGCCAAGCACAAGAGACCCAGTACTTC
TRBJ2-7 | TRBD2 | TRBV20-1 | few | CSASRSGVPYEQYF | TGCAGTGCTAGTCGTAGCGGGGTCCCCTACGAGCAGTACTTC
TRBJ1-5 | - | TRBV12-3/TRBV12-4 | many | CASRPRGLNQPQHF | TGTGCCAGCAGGCCACGCGGGCTAAATCAGCCCCAGCATTTT
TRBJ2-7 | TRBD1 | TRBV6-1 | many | CASSEGRTGDEQYF | TGTGCCAGCAGTGAGGGACGGACAGGGGACGAGCAGTACTTC
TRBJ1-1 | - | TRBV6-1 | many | CASSPGGATEAFF | TGTGCCAGCAGCCCTGGGGGGGCCACTGAAGCTTTCTTT
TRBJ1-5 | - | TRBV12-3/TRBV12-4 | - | CASSRQNDQPQHF | TGTGCCAGCAGCCGACAGAACGATCAGCCCCAGCATTTT
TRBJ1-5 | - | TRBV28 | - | CASSYFRGGAGINQPQHF | TGTGCCAGCAGTTATTTTCGGGGGGGGGCAGGGATAAATCAGCCCCAGCATTTT
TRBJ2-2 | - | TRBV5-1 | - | CASSSSVPTGELFF | TGCGCCAGCAGCTCCTCGGTACCCACCGGGGAGCTGTTTTTT
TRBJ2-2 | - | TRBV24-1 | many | CATRKLAAPPLDVGTGELFF | TGTGCCACCAGGAAACTAGCTGCACCCCCCCTGGATGTGGGCACCGGGGAGCTGTTTTTT
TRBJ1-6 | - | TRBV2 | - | CASSEFPRAIEDSPLHF | TGTGCCAGCAGTGAATTTCCCCGAGCAATAGAGGATTCACCCCTCCACTTT
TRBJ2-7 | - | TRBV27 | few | CASSLSAGQIYEQYF | TGTGCCAGCAGTTTATCGGCGGGACAAATTTACGAGCAGTACTTC
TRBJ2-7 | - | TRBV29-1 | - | CSVTDRSSYEQYF | TGCAGCGTTACAGACAGGTCCTCCTACGAGCAGTACTTC
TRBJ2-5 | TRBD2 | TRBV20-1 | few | CSAKAGGINQETQYF | TGCAGTGCTAAAGCGGGAGGGATAAACCAAGAGACCCAGTACTTC
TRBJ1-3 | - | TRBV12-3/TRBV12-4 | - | CAGSPQGNTIYF | TGTGCCGGCAGTCCACAGGGAAACACCATATATTTT
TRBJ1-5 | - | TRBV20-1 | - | CSAVTGSNQPQHF | TGCAGTGCGGTAACAGGCAGCAATCAGCCCCAGCATTTT
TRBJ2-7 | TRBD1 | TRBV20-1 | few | CSARGDRAGDEQYF | TGCAGTGCTAGAGGGGACAGGGCGGGGGACGAGCAGTACTTC
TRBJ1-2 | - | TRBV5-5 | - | CASSSRWGIDYGYTF | TGTGCCAGCAGCTCTCGCTGGGGAATCGACTATGGCTACACCTTC
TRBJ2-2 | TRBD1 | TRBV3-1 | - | CASSWGQGGSGELFF | TGTGCCAGCAGCTGGGGACAGGGAGGTTCCGGGGAGCTGTTTTTT